The 14 T cell receptor beta chains in this list originate from one sample, sequenced in a study of T cells after yellow fever vaccination. TCRdb ran MiXCR on the 5' RACE reads and lists one entry per CDR3 protein. Among around 260,000 distinct CDR3 sequences listed, around 5.3% were seen once. Sequences were derived from CD4+ T cells sorted from PBMCs, sampled on the day of the yellow fever booster vaccination. These receptors were taken from a young man who received the YFV17D yellow fever vaccine.

This clonotype came up a few times. This sequence joins TRBV7-9 and TRBJ2-5; 10 bases line up with TRBD2. With V trimmed by 4 bases and J by 0 bases, 20 bases remained unmatched. Germline V gene data show CDR1 as SEHNR and CDR2 as FQNEAQ (reference sequence). The CDR3 is made up of 21 amino acids. The CDR3 is CASSSLPLFTSGERYQETQYF. CDR3 coding DNA: TGTGCCAGCAGCTCCCTACCCCTCTTTACTAGCGGGGAGCGGTACCAAGAGACCCAGTACTTC.

This clonotype has a handful of counts. The chain recombines TRBV7-2 with TRBJ1-2, with D unclear. Per germline, CDR1 SGHTA and CDR2 FQGNSA. Deletions cut 1 base from V and 4 bases from J, with 10 bases between. The CDR3 is 14 residues long. CDR3 amino acids: CASSLVGRAYGYTF. For the CDR3, the DNA is TGTGCCAGCAGCTTAGTGGGGAGGGCCTATGGCTACACCTTC. The full variable domain, its missing parts supplied by reference TRBV7-2 and TRBJ1-2, is GAGVSQSPSNKVTEKGKDVELRCDPISGHTALYWYRQSLGQGLEFLIYFQGNSAPDKSGLPSDRFSAERTGGSVSTLTIQRTQQEDSAVYLCASSLVGRAYGYTFGSGTRLTVV.

This clonotype was detected many times. The chain employs TRBV20-1 and TRBJ2-7; D remains ambiguous. This CDR3 is 13 amino acids long. V lost 1 base to trimming and J lost 0 bases, with 7 bases between them. Germline CDR1 DFQATT, CDR2 SNEGSKA (reference sequence). The CDR3 loop reads CSARVEPSYEQYF. The CDR3 DNA sequence: TGCAGTGCTAGAGTAGAACCCTCCTACGAGCAGTACTTC.

In its sample, this clonotype was seen many times. The chain recombines TRBV5-1 with TRBJ2-7; D perhaps matches TRBD2 (5 bases). V was cut by 2 bases and J by 5 bases, with 8 bases left in between. CDR3 length: 12 amino acids. CDR1 and CDR2 (germline): SGHRS, YFSETQ. The CDR3 protein is CASSFDGDEQYF. The CDR3 coding sequence is TGCGCCAGCAGCTTTGACGGGGACGAGCAGTACTTC.

The J gene is TRBJ2-5, the V gene TRBV5-6, with 7 bases identical to TRBD1. Germline V gene lookup returns CDR1 SGHDT and CDR2 YYEEEE. V was pared by 2 bases and J by 0 bases, with 4 bases of the junction left unmatched. CDR3 length: 15 amino acids. The CDR3 spells CASSFWTGHQETQYF. The DNA for the CDR3 is TGTGCCAGCAGCTTCTGGACAGGACACCAAGAGACCCAGTACTTC.

V gene TRBV11-2 combines with J gene TRBJ2-2, with 7 bases matching TRBD1. The CDR3 sequence is 15 residues long. CDR1 is SGHAT, CDR2 FQNNGV, per germline. V shed 10 bases and J 1 base; nucleotides not matched to a gene: 9. The CDR3 bases are TGTGCCACCACTACGGGACAGATGAACACCGGGGAGCTGTTTTTT. It is translated as CATTTGQMNTGELFF.

This clonotype was picked up a small number of times. The V gene is TRBV5-1, the J gene TRBJ1-4; 7 positions agree with TRBD1. CDR1 is SGHRS and CDR2 is YFSETQ in the germline V gene. There are 15 residues in the CDR3. Trimming removed 4 bases from V and 0 bases from J; junction bases left unmatched: 3. CDR3: CASSRDRPTNEKLFF. In nucleotides, the CDR3 is TGCGCCAGCAGCAGGGACAGACCAACTAATGAAAAACTGTTTTTT.

This clonotype was detected many times. The rearrangement links TRBV4-2 to TRBJ2-1, with TRBD2 matching 8 bases. This CDR3 spans 17 amino acids. The germline V gene has CDR1 LGHNA and CDR2 YNFKEQ. Losses at the gene ends were 1 base for V and 4 bases for J; bases not matched to a gene: 9. The CDR3 region is CASSQGGTSHPYNEQFF. In DNA, the CDR3 is TGTGCCAGCAGCCAAGGAGGGACTAGTCATCCGTACAATGAGCAGTTCTTC.

This clonotype was found many times. J is TRBJ2-5 and V is TRBV4-2; D not resolved. The CDR3 spans 14 residues. Trimming left V 0 bases short and J 6 bases short, with 11 bases between. Germline V lookup: CDR1 LGHNA, CDR2 YNFKEQ. CDR3 protein: CASSQDRTWKTQYF. DNA for the CDR3: TGTGCCAGCAGCCAAGATCGAACGTGGAAGACCCAGTACTTC.

The chain joins TRBV7-2 to TRBJ1-2, with D possibly being TRBD1 (5 bases). V lost 1 base and J lost 8, with 11 bases in between. The CDR3 is made up of 13 amino acids. Germline loops: CDR1 SGHTA, CDR2 FQGNSA. As DNA, the CDR3 is TGTGCCAGCAGCTTAGAAGCGCGGGACGGCTACACCTTC. It yields the protein CASSLEARDGYTF.

V is TRBV27 and J is TRBJ1-2; D gene ambiguous. The CDR3 has 18 amino acids. V was trimmed by 0 bases and J by 9 bases, leaving 26 bases between them. Per the germline V gene, CDR1 is MNHEY and CDR2 is SMNVEV (reference sequence). CDR3 loop: CASSLSIPGAGGLGRYTF. In DNA form, the CDR3 reads TGTGCCAGCAGTTTATCTATACCGGGCGCCGGAGGTCTCGGGCGCTACACCTTC.

This clonotype was seen more than once but under ten times. The rearrangement uses TRBV12-3 or TRBV12-4 and TRBJ1-1; 7 nucleotides match TRBD1. Unmatched junction bases numbered 5, after V lost 3 bases and J lost 1 base. The CDR3 spans 15 residues. The chain's CDR3 is CASSLAGQRNTEAFF. CDR3 bases: TGTGCCAGCAGTTTGGCGGGACAGCGGAACACTGAAGCTTTCTTT.

The chain has TRBV4-3 and TRBJ2-1; 12 bases agree with TRBD2. This CDR3 spans 16 amino acids. Germline CDR1 is LGHNA and CDR2 is YSLEER. V dropped 4 bases and J dropped 3; count of bases not matched to a gene: 4. CDR3 sequence reads: CASSRELAGGYNEQFF. DNA for the CDR3: TGCGCCAGCAGCCGGGAACTAGCGGGGGGCTACAATGAGCAGTTCTTC.

This clonotype was detected ten times or more. The chain employs TRBV5-1 and TRBJ2-2, with TRBD2 matching over 15 bases. CDR1 and CDR2 from the germline V gene are SGHRS and YFSETQ. V gave up 4 bases and J gave up 6 bases; unmatched junction bases: 7. The CDR3 extends over 17 amino acids. The CDR3 DNA sequence: TGCGCCAGCAGCCGGACTAGCGGGGGGGCCCGAGCCGGGGAGCTGTTTTTT. It specifies CASSRTSGGARAGELFF.